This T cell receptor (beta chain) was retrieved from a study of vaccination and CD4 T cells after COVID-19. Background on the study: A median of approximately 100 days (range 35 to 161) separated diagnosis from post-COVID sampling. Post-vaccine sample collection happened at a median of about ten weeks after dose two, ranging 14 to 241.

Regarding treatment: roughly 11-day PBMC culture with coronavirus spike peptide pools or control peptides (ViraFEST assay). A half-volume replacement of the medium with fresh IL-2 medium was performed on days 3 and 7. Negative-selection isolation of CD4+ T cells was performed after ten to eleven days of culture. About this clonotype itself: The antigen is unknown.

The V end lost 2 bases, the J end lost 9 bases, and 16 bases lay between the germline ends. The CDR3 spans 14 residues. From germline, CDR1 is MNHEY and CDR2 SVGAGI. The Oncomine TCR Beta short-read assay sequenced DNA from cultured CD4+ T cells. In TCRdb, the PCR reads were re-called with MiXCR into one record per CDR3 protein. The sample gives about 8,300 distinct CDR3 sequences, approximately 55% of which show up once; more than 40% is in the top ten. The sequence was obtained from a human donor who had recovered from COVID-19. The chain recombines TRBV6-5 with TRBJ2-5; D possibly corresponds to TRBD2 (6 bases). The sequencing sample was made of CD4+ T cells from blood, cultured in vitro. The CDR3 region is CASSYEGTGKAQYF. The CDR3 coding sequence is TGTGCCAGCAGTTACGAGGGGACTGGGAAGGCCCAGTACTTC.